A selection of T cell receptor beta chains follows, all from one sample in a study of blood T cells in healthy people across ages. In TCRdb, the 5' RACE reads were re-called with MiXCR into one record per CDR3 protein. The sample consists of 780,000 or so distinct CDR3 sequences, roughly 25% of them appearing once. In addition, the sample was reused for a study of T cells of mothers and their children.

What was sequenced was blood. The receptor source for this set is a boy younger than 18 in good health. Both conserved end residues are part of each CDR3. Fields, in order: D gene, CDR3 length, V gene, clone size, J gene, CDR3 protein, CDR3 DNA. The D gene is left open where the match is weak. Only some rows state a clone size, as once, few, many or a class for expanded clones.

TRBD1	16	TRBV20-1	NA	TRBJ2-7	CSSDRDRLFPTYEQYF	TGCAGTTCGGACCGGGACAGGCTATTTCCCACCTACGAGCAGTACTTC
NA	14	TRBV6-2/TRBV6-3	NA	TRBJ2-5	CASSLLRGIETQYF	TGTGCCAGCAGCCTCCTCCGGGGGATCGAGACCCAGTACTTC
NA	17	TRBV15	few	TRBJ2-5	CATSGGPARASQETQYF	TGTGCCACCAGCGGGGGCCCCGCGAGGGCAAGCCAAGAGACCCAGTACTTC
NA	14	TRBV5-5	once	TRBJ1-6	CAGSTMDGDSPLHF	TGTGCCGGCAGCACTATGGACGGAGATTCACCCCTCCACTTT
TRBD2	15	TRBV5-1	NA	TRBJ2-5	CASSQGLAGRETQYF	TGCGCCAGCAGCCAGGGACTAGCGGGACGGGAGACCCAGTACTTC
NA	17	TRBV15	NA	TRBJ1-5	CATSRDKDSRGNPPQHF	TGTGCCACCAGCAGAGATAAGGACAGTCGGGGCAATCCGCCCCAGCATTTT
NA	13	TRBV25-1	few	TRBJ2-5	CASSEGVVETQYF	TGTGCCAGCAGCGAGGGGGTAGTGGAGACCCAGTACTTC
NA	14	TRBV7-9	few	TRBJ2-5	CASSSTALKETQYF	TGTGCCAGCAGCTCCACGGCCCTCAAAGAGACCCAGTACTTC
TRBD1	15	TRBV6-5	NA	TRBJ1-2	CASSYLGQSIYGYTF	TGTGCCAGCAGTTACTTGGGACAGAGTATCTATGGCTACACCTTC
TRBD2	16	TRBV28	NA	TRBJ2-1	CASETPEGRGYNEQFF	TGTGCCAGCGAAACCCCCGAGGGGAGGGGTTACAATGAGCAGTTCTTC
TRBD2	15	TRBV12-3/TRBV12-4	NA	TRBJ2-3	CASRPFSGRTDTQYF	TGTGCCAGCAGGCCTTTTAGCGGGCGCACAGATACGCAGTATTTT
NA	14	TRBV12-3/TRBV12-4	few	TRBJ2-2	CASSLRLDVGELFF	TGTGCCAGCAGTTTGAGGCTAGACGTCGGGGAGCTGTTTTTT
TRBD1	16	TRBV28	NA	TRBJ1-1	CASSFRGQDKGAGAFF	TGTGCCAGCAGTTTCAGGGGGCAGGATAAGGGAGCCGGGGCTTTCTTT
NA	14	TRBV7-9	NA	TRBJ2-7	CASSPRGEGYEQYF	TGTGCCAGCAGCCCGAGGGGGGAGGGCTACGAGCAGTACTTC